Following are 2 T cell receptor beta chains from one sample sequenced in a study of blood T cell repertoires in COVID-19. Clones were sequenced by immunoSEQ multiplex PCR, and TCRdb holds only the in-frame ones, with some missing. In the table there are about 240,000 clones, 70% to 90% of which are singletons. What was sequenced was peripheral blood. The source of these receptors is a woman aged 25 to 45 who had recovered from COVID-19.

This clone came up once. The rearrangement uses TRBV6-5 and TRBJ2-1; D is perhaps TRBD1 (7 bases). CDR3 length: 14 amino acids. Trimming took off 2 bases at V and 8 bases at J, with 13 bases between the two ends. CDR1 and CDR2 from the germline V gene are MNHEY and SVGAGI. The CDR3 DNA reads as TGTGCCAGCAGTTACGGCACAGGGGACTATGAGCAGTTCTTC. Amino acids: CASSYGTGDYEQFF.

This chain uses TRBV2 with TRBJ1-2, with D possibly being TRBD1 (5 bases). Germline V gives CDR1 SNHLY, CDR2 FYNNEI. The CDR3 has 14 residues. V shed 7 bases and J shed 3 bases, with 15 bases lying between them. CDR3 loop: CASTGGVGYYGYTF. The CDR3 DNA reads TGTGCCAGCACGGGGGGAGTGGGCTACTATGGCTACACCTTC.